The 29 T cell receptor beta chains given below trace back to one sample, sequenced in a study of ipilimumab plus nivolumab after autologous stem cell transplantation. TCRdb keeps only in-frame clones here, not all; method: immunoSEQ multiplex PCR. Here the sample spans approximately 12,000 clones, approximately 69% being singletons. This sample comprised PBMCs, obtained in a trial of ipilimumab plus nivolumab as post-transplant consolidation. Receptors originate from a male donor with diffuse large B-cell lymphoma.

This clone was found a few times. The chain carries TRBV5-1 and TRBJ2-7, with D hard to call. The germline V gene encodes CDR1 SGHRS and CDR2 YFSETQ. Deletions cut 0 bases from V and 2 bases from J, with 9 bases between. The CDR3 spans 14 residues. The chain's CDR3 is CASSLEGSPYEQYF. The CDR3 nucleotides read TGCGCCAGCAGCTTGGAGGGCAGCCCCTACGAGCAGTACTTC.

The rearrangement uses TRBV5-1 and TRBJ1-2; D uncertain. Trimming took 1 base from V and 0 from J, leaving 16 bases between them. CDR1 SGHRS and CDR2 YFSETQ come from the germline V gene. The length of the CDR3 is 17 residues. CDR3 DNA sequence: TGCGCCAGCAGCTTGATCGGGATGCTGCCAGCTAACTATGGCTACACCTTC. Its translation: CASSLIGMLPANYGYTF. The complete variable domain, with remaining parts taken from reference TRBV5-1 and TRBJ1-2, reads KAGVTQTPRYLIKTRGQQVTLSCSPISGHRSVSWYQQTPGQGLQFLFEYFSETQRNKGNFPGRFSGRQFSNSRSEMNVSTLELGDSALYLCASSLIGMLPANYGYTFGSGTRLTVV.

This clone was found once. The chain links TRBV18 to TRBJ2-1, with TRBD1 matching 10 bases. The J segment lost 6 bases and the V segment lost 4 bases, leaving 3 bases of the junction unmatched. There are 14 residues in the CDR3. Per the germline V gene, CDR1 is KGHSH and CDR2 is LQKENI. This CDR3 is CASSLRTGGNEQFF. CDR3 in DNA: TGTGCCAGCTCACTCCGGACAGGGGGCAATGAGCAGTTCTTC.

This rearrangement joins TRBV19 to TRBJ2-1; TRBD2 matches 8 bases. V lost 0 bases to trimming and J lost 4 bases; unmatched junction nucleotides: 5. From germline, CDR1 is LNHDA and CDR2 SQIVND (reference sequence). This CDR3 spans 16 amino acids. CDR3 DNA sequence: TGTGCCAGTAGTATAGAGAGCGGGAGACCGTACAATGAGCAGTTCTTC. The encoded protein is CASSIESGRPYNEQFF. The variable domain in full, completed from reference TRBV19 and TRBJ2-1, reads DGGITQSPKYLFRKEGQNVTLSCEQNLNHDAMYWYRQDPGQGLRLIYYSQIVNDFQKGDIAEGYSVSREKKESFPLTVTSAQKNPTAFYLCASSIESGRPYNEQFFGPGTRLTVL.

This rearrangement joins TRBV5-6 to TRBJ2-1; unclear D gene. Germline V lookup: CDR1 SGHDT, CDR2 YYEEEE. The CDR3 extends over 13 amino acids. The V end was cut by 2 bases, the J end by 4 bases, with 7 bases between. The CDR3: CASSLYQYNEQFF. Written as DNA, the CDR3 is TGTGCCAGCAGCTTATACCAATACAATGAGCAGTTCTTC.

The CDR3 sequence: CASSLGQGANAEQFF. The CDR3 nucleotides read TGTGCCAGCAGTTTAGGACAGGGGGCTAACGCTGAGCAGTTCTTC. The V gene is TRBV27, the J gene TRBJ2-1; TRBD1 matches 11 bases. V trimming: 2 bases; J trimming: 9 bases; junction bases outside the gene matches: 6. This CDR3 has 15 residues. CDR1 and CDR2 from the germline V gene are MNHEY and SMNVEV (reference sequence).

This clone was seen a handful of times. The gene calls are TRBV7-2 and TRBJ2-7, with TRBD2 matching 14 bases. There are 16 residues in the CDR3. Trimming cost V 5 bases and J 5 bases; bases outside gene matches: 8. Germline-derived CDR1 and CDR2 are SGHTA and FQGNSA. The CDR3 DNA reads as TGTGCCAGCAGCGCTGGGACTAGCGGGGGTCTACACGAGCAGTACTTC. Its translation is CASSAGTSGGLHEQYF.

This clone was observed once. This rearrangement joins TRBV11-2 to TRBJ2-2; D uncertain. Trimming pared 3 bases from V and 5 bases from J, leaving 10 bases between. Germline V gene data show CDR1 as SGHAT and CDR2 as FQNNGV. This CDR3 has 14 residues. The CDR3 DNA reads as TGTGCCAGCAGCTTTATGACTTCTACCGGGGAGCTGTTTTTT. Its translation: CASSFMTSTGELFF.

For this clone: Other DNA sequences in the same sample also yield this CDR3. The chain has TRBV11-3 and TRBJ2-7; 10 bases agree with TRBD2. V was clipped by 4 bases and J by 6 bases; unmatched bases: 6. This CDR3 contains 14 residues. Germline CDR1 and CDR2: SGHNT and YENEEA. CDR3: CASSSAGGPGEQYF. In DNA form, the CDR3 reads TGTGCCAGCAGCTCAGCGGGAGGGCCTGGCGAGCAGTACTTC.

The CDR3 DNA follows: TGTGCCAGCTCACAGGGACTAGCGGGAAAGACCCAGTACTTC. Protein product: CASSQGLAGKTQYF. The V and J genes are TRBV18 and TRBJ2-5, with TRBD2 identical over 13 bases. Germline trimming cut 4 bases from V and 6 bases from J; bases unmatched to any gene: 2. The CDR3 has 14 residues. CDR1 KGHSH and CDR2 LQKENI come from the germline V gene.

CDR3 loop: CASSLSGFYGYTF. In nucleotides, the CDR3 is TGCGCCAGCAGCTTGTCAGGGTTCTATGGCTACACCTTC. The genes are TRBV5-1 and TRBJ1-2, with a weak D call TRBD1 (5 bases). The CDR3 extends over 13 amino acids. CDR1 is SGHRS, CDR2 YFSETQ, per germline. V was cut by 1 base and J by 4 bases, with 8 bases left in between.

V gene TRBV18 combines with J gene TRBJ2-5; no definite D call. Deletions cut 5 bases from V and 5 bases from J, with 9 bases between. The CDR3 spans 12 residues. CDR1 is KGHSH, CDR2 LQKENI, per germline. CDR3 in amino acids: CASSTSRETQYF. DNA for the CDR3: TGTGCCAGCTCAACCTCCCGGGAGACCCAGTACTTC.

This clone has a handful of counts. The chain uses TRBV2 and TRBJ1-1; D is undetermined. The CDR3 runs 12 residues. Trimming shortened V by 4 bases and J by 7 bases, and 10 bases separated the two germline ends. In germline, CDR1 is SNHLY, CDR2 FYNNEI. The CDR3 nucleotides read TGTGCCAGCAGTGTTTGGGGTTATGAAGCTTTCTTT. As protein: CASSVWGYEAFF.

Only a few counts were recorded for this clone. The chain couples TRBV14 to TRBJ1-2; no reliable D call. Germline lookup yields CDR1 SGHDN and CDR2 FVKESK. Trimming removed 0 bases from V and 11 bases from J, with 10 bases in between. The CDR3 length is 12 residues. This chain's CDR3 is CASSQDGESYTF. In DNA form, the CDR3 reads TGTGCCAGCAGCCAAGATGGTGAGAGTTACACCTTC.

The V call is TRBV6-5, the J call TRBJ2-7, with D uncertain. V lost 5 bases and J lost 6, with 2 bases in between. Germline V gene data show CDR1 as MNHEY and CDR2 as SVGAGI. The CDR3 is made up of 9 amino acids. The CDR3 protein is CASSGEQYF. CDR3 sequence (DNA): TGTGCCAGCAGTGGCGAGCAGTACTTC.

The V call is TRBV30, the J call TRBJ2-5; either TRBD1 or TRBD2 may fit D (5 bases each). The J call is uncertain, as TRBJ2-7 better fits the DNA end. CDR1 is GTSNPN and CDR2 is SVGIG in the germline V gene (reference sequence). The CDR3 covers 16 residues. DNA for the CDR3: TGTGCCTGGAGTGCTTTGGGACGGAGTTACTACTACGAGCAGTACTTC. Translating it yields CAWSALGRSYYYEQYF.

The genes are TRBV19 and TRBJ1-4; 9 nucleotides agree with TRBD1. The germline V gene has CDR1 LNHDA and CDR2 SQIVND (reference sequence). Trimming at V came to 6 bases and at J to 8 bases, leaving 7 bases not matched to a gene. This CDR3 contains 14 residues. The CDR3 loop reads CASRDRGGQEKLFF. The DNA of the CDR3 is TGTGCCAGTAGGGACAGGGGCGGCCAAGAAAAACTGTTTTTT. The variable domain in full, completed from reference TRBV19 and TRBJ1-4, reads DGGITQSPKYLFRKEGQNVTLSCEQNLNHDAMYWYRQDPGQGLRLIYYSQIVNDFQKGDIAEGYSVSREKKESFPLTVTSAQKNPTAFYLCASRDRGGQEKLFFGSGTQLSVL.

The chain employs TRBV2 and TRBJ2-4, with D maybe TRBD2 (6 bases). V lost 4 bases and J lost 3, with 19 bases in between. This CDR3 region has 17 residues. Germline V lookup: CDR1 SNHLY, CDR2 FYNNEI. CDR3 DNA sequence: TGTGCCAGCAGTGCCTGGGACTCCCGTTTGGACAAAAACATTCAGTACTTC. This translates into CASSAWDSRLDKNIQYF. The variable domain in full, completed from reference TRBV2 and TRBJ2-4, reads EPEVTQTPSHQVTQMGQEVILRCVPISNHLYFYWYRQILGQKVEFLVSFYNNEISEKSEIFDDQFSVERPDGSNFTLKIRSTKLEDSAMYFCASSAWDSRLDKNIQYFGAGTRLSVL.

This clone was picked up one time. This chain joins TRBV27 and TRBJ2-5; weak D call: TRBD2 (5 bases). The DNA matches TRBJ2-7 better at its end, which makes the J call doubtful. CDR1 and CDR2 from the germline V gene are MNHEY and SMNVEV (reference sequence). The CDR3 has 15 amino acids. The CDR3: CASSLSSGSSYEQYF. Here the CDR3 DNA reads TGTGCCAGCAGTTTATCCAGCGGTAGCTCCTACGAGCAGTACTTC.

The chain links TRBV7-2 to TRBJ2-1; TRBD2 is a possible D gene (5 bases). V lost 8 bases and J lost 8, with 10 bases in between. This CDR3 has 11 amino acids. Germline CDR1 and CDR2: SGHTA and FQGNSA. The CDR3 sequence is CASGGGDEQFF. In DNA, the CDR3 is TGTGCCAGCGGAGGAGGCGATGAGCAGTTCTTC. Looking up the rest from reference TRBV7-2 and TRBJ2-1 gives the full variable domain: GAGVSQSPSNKVTEKGKDVELRCDPISGHTALYWYRQSLGQGLEFLIYFQGNSAPDKSGLPSDRFSAERTGGSVSTLTIQRTQQEDSAVYLCASGGGDEQFFGPGTRLTVL.

The V gene is TRBV11-2, the J gene TRBJ2-7, with TRBD1 matching 9 bases. The V gene end was trimmed by 5 bases and the J gene end by 3 bases; junction bases not matched to a gene: 5. In germline, CDR1 is SGHAT, CDR2 FQNNGV. The length of the CDR3 is 14 residues. As DNA, the CDR3 is TGTGCCAGCAGCCAGGGACAGGGATTCTACGAGCAGTACTTC. It codes for CASSQGQGFYEQYF.

The chain recombines TRBV28 with TRBJ2-7, with a weak D call TRBD1 (5 bases). Germline lookup yields CDR1 MDHEN and CDR2 SYDVKM. This CDR3 comprises 14 residues. The V gene lost 1 base and the J gene lost 2 bases, with 9 bases spanning the gap. CDR3 bases: TGTGCCAGCAGTTTATCTCAGGGTCCCTACGAGCAGTACTTC. Amino acids: CASSLSQGPYEQYF.

The chain links TRBV5-1 to TRBJ1-2; D unclear. The CDR3 runs to 14 residues. CDR1 and CDR2 from the germline V gene are SGHRS and YFSETQ. V dropped 4 bases and J dropped 0 bases, with 10 bases sitting between them. The CDR3 DNA sequence: TGCGCCAGCAGCCAAGAGAGTCCTAACTATGGCTACACCTTC. Its protein product is CASSQESPNYGYTF.

The chain links TRBV11-1 to TRBJ2-2, with a weak D call TRBD2 (6 bases). Trimming removed 0 bases from V and 2 bases from J, with 10 bases in between. This CDR3 has 16 amino acids. CDR1 is SGHAT, CDR2 FQDESV, per germline (reference sequence). The CDR3 protein is CASSLAGGTNTGELFF. The CDR3 DNA sequence: TGTGCCAGCAGCTTAGCTGGGGGGACCAACACCGGGGAGCTGTTTTTT.

The rearrangement links TRBV27 to TRBJ2-3; a possible D gene is TRBD2 (6 bases). V gave up 6 bases and J gave up 1 base, with 11 bases separating them. CDR3 size: 14 residues. CDR1 is MNHEY and CDR2 is SMNVEV in the germline V gene (reference sequence). This CDR3 is CASRGLARTDTQYF. As DNA, the CDR3 is TGTGCCAGCAGGGGGCTAGCGCGCACAGATACGCAGTATTTT.

This rearrangement joins TRBV9 to TRBJ2-3; 7 positions match TRBD1. With 3 bases clipped from V and 0 bases from J, the junction kept 7 bases outside the gene matches. This CDR3 spans 16 amino acids. Germline V CDR1 and CDR2: SGDLS, YYNGEE. CDR3 coding DNA: TGTGCCAGCAGCGGAGAACAGGGGTTCAGCACAGATACGCAGTATTTT. Translation gives CASSGEQGFSTDTQYF.

The CDR3 region is CASSVGLAGNTGELFF. The CDR3 DNA reads TGTGCCAGCAGCGTGGGACTAGCGGGAAACACCGGGGAGCTGTTTTTT. The rearrangement links TRBV9 to TRBJ2-2, with 13 bases matching TRBD2. The CDR3 sequence is 16 residues long. Germline assignment: CDR1 SGDLS and CDR2 YYNGEE. V dropped 2 bases and J dropped 2; count of bases not matched to a gene: 0.

This clone was observed a few times. The chain couples TRBV7-6 to TRBJ1-3; D is ambiguous. V lost 2 bases and J lost 1, with 21 bases in between. CDR1 and CDR2 (germline): SGHVS, FNYEAQ. The CDR3 spans 19 residues. CDR3 region: CASSLSPQSRMVSGNTIYF. Written as DNA, the CDR3 is TGTGCCAGCAGCTTAAGTCCCCAAAGTCGGATGGTATCTGGAAACACCATATATTTT.

This clone was seen a handful of times. This chain links TRBV2 with TRBJ2-2, with D perhaps TRBD1 (5 bases). Per the germline V gene, CDR1 is SNHLY and CDR2 is FYNNEI. Trimming took off 7 bases at V and 5 bases at J, with 14 bases between the two ends. CDR3 length equals 14 residues. The CDR3 bases are TGTGCCAGCACTGGTGAAGGGGTTACCGGGGAGCTGTTTTTT. Translated, it gives CASTGEGVTGELFF. Drawing the rest from reference TRBV2 and TRBJ2-2, the complete variable domain is EPEVTQTPSHQVTQMGQEVILRCVPISNHLYFYWYRQILGQKVEFLVSFYNNEISEKSEIFDDQFSVERPDGSNFTLKIRSTKLEDSAMYFCASTGEGVTGELFFGEGSRLTVL.